The 21 T cell receptor beta chains reported below all come from one sample, sequenced in a study of blood T cell repertoires in COVID-19. The protocol was immunoSEQ multiplex PCR, while the TCRdb copy is restricted to in-frame clones and leaves out a portion. This table has 95,000 to 150,000 clones, roughly 82% appearing once. Sequenced sample: peripheral blood. These receptors were collected from a human donor in a cohort sampled during active COVID-19.

The CDR3 DNA reads TGCGCCAGCAGCCAAGACCCTAGCGCCAGCTACAATGAGCAGTTCTTC. This codes for CASSQDPSASYNEQFF. The chain employs TRBV4-1 and TRBJ2-1, with TRBD2 as a possible D gene (6 bases). The CDR3 is made up of 16 amino acids. Germline V CDR1 and CDR2: MGHRA, YSYEKL. The germline V and J ends were trimmed by 0 bases and 3 bases, with 12 bases remaining between them.

The rearrangement joins TRBV19 to TRBJ2-5; D unresolved. The CDR3 totals 13 residues. The germline V gene has CDR1 LNHDA and CDR2 SQIVND (reference sequence). Trimming removed 5 bases at V and 2 bases at J, with 9 bases between. CDR3 bases: TGTGCCAGTAGTGTGATCTATCAAGAGACCCAGTACTTC. It codes for CASSVIYQETQYF.

V usage is TRBV7-2 and J usage is TRBJ1-5, with 9 bases that match TRBD1. Germline V gene lookup returns CDR1 SGHTA and CDR2 FQGNSA. The CDR3 spans 13 residues. The V segment lost 5 bases and the J segment 4 bases; nucleotides outside the gene matches: 0. The CDR3 is CASSGTGNQPQHF. The CDR3 DNA is TGTGCCAGCAGCGGGACAGGGAATCAGCCCCAGCATTTT.

This clone was detected a few times. The genes are TRBV9 and TRBJ1-1; 8 nucleotides match TRBD1. Germline loops: CDR1 SGDLS, CDR2 YYNGEE. Unmatched junction bases numbered 2, after V lost 4 bases and J lost 0 bases. The CDR3 extends over 14 amino acids. CDR3 loop: CASSRQGMNTEAFF. The CDR3 coding sequence is TGTGCCAGCAGCAGACAGGGGATGAACACTGAAGCTTTCTTT.

The V and J genes are TRBV19 and TRBJ2-3; 11 bases are a match to TRBD2. The CDR3 spans 15 residues. V lost 2 bases and J lost 5; bases outside the gene matches: 3. From germline, CDR1 is LNHDA and CDR2 SQIVND (reference sequence). The CDR3 region is CASSILAGGIDTQYF. CDR3 nucleotide sequence: TGTGCCAGTAGTATACTAGCGGGGGGTATAGATACGCAGTATTTT.

Concerning this clone itself: This CDR3 is also generated by other DNA sequences in the sample. In nucleotides, the CDR3 is TGTGCCAGTAGTATAGATCGGGACACTGAAGCTTTCTTT. Translated: CASSIDRDTEAFF. The gene calls are TRBV19 and TRBJ1-1; no clear D gene. In germline, CDR1 is LNHDA, CDR2 SQIVND (reference sequence). V was trimmed by 0 bases and J by 3 bases, leaving 5 bases between them. The CDR3 consists of 13 residues.

This chain joins TRBV13 and TRBJ2-3, with 9 nucleotides matching TRBD2. CDR1 and CDR2 (germline): PRHDT, FYEKMQ (reference sequence). The CDR3 contains 17 residues. Losses at the gene ends were 0 bases for V and 0 bases for J; bases not matched to a gene: 4. The CDR3 nucleotides are TGTGCCAGCAGCTTAGGCCTTAGCGGGGGAAGCACAGATACGCAGTATTTT. Its protein is CASSLGLSGGSTDTQYF.

The CDR3 sequence: CASSRAATANQPQHF. In DNA form, the CDR3 reads TGTGCCAGCAGCCGGGCAGCGACAGCCAATCAGCCCCAGCATTTT. The chain links TRBV2 to TRBJ1-5, with D maybe TRBD1 (5 bases). V was cut by 6 bases and J by 3 bases, with 15 bases left in between. Germline V CDR1 and CDR2: SNHLY, FYNNEI. This CDR3 is built from 15 residues.

The chain uses TRBV19 and TRBJ1-6; D remains unclear. This CDR3 spans 13 amino acids. The V end was cut by 5 bases, the J end by 8 bases, with 10 bases between. CDR1 is LNHDA, CDR2 SQIVND, per germline (reference sequence). The CDR3 nucleotides are TGTGCCAGTAGTTCATCCGGAGATTCACCCCTCCACTTT. The encoded protein is CASSSSGDSPLHF.

This clone turned up a few times. The chain recombines TRBV18 with TRBJ2-2, with 8 bases that match TRBD1. Germline V gives CDR1 KGHSH, CDR2 LQKENI. The CDR3 loop spans 15 amino acids. The ends lost 5 bases at V and 1 base at J; junction bases unmatched: 3. CDR3 nucleotides: TGTGCCAGCTCAGACGGGACAGGGAACACCGGGGAGCTGTTTTTT. This translates into CASSDGTGNTGELFF.

The chain recombines TRBV29-1 with TRBJ1-5; 9 bases line up with TRBD1. V shed 4 bases, J shed 0 bases, and the junction held 1 base outside the gene matches. The germline CDR1 and CDR2 sequences are SQVTM and ANQGSEA. The CDR3 totals 14 residues. The CDR3: CSVGTGDSNQPQHF. The DNA of the CDR3 is TGCAGCGTTGGGACAGGGGATAGCAATCAGCCCCAGCATTTT.

V usage is TRBV28 and J usage is TRBJ2-1; D ambiguous. The CDR3 runs to 14 residues. From germline, CDR1 is MDHEN and CDR2 SYDVKM. The V end lost 3 bases, the J end lost 1 base, and 7 bases lay between the germline ends. CDR3 DNA sequence: TGTGCCAGCAGTTTCTCCCGTTCCTACAATGAGCAGTTCTTC. Amino acid sequence: CASSFSRSYNEQFF.

This chain links TRBV12-3 or TRBV12-4 with TRBJ1-4; D is unresolved. The CDR3 consists of 13 residues. Trimming cost V 6 bases and J 7 bases, with 12 bases left between them. Here the CDR3 reads CASSGFSGEKLFF. As DNA, the CDR3 is TGTGCCAGCAGCGGTTTTTCGGGTGAAAAACTGTTTTTT.

The chain couples TRBV18 to TRBJ1-5, with 8 bases aligning to TRBD1. CDR1 is KGHSH and CDR2 is LQKENI in the germline V gene. The CDR3 is 15 residues long. Losses at the gene ends were 2 bases for V and 7 bases for J; bases not matched to a gene: 7. CDR3 coding DNA: TGTGCCAGCTCACCAGGACAGGGAGTGAGGCAGCCCCAGCATTTT. It yields the protein CASSPGQGVRQPQHF.

The sample holds a few counts of this clone. The chain employs TRBV2 and TRBJ1-6; D might be TRBD1 (5 bases). Germline CDR1 and CDR2: SNHLY and FYNNEI. The CDR3 is made up of 14 amino acids. V lost 7 bases and J 9 bases, leaving 16 bases between the germline ends. The CDR3 nucleotides are TGTGCCAGCAAAGAGGCAGGGAATTTTTCACCCCTCCACTTT. Protein sequence: CASKEAGNFSPLHF.

The CDR3 coding sequence is TGCGCCAGCAGCTTGGGCTACAGGGGTTCGGGAAACACCATATATTTT. It is translated as CASSLGYRGSGNTIYF. The V gene is TRBV5-1, the J gene TRBJ1-3; 7 bases match TRBD1. Germline V gene lookup returns CDR1 SGHRS and CDR2 YFSETQ. This CDR3 contains 16 residues. The V and J ends lost 0 bases and 4 bases, in that order; junction bases with no gene match: 7.

V and J are TRBV5-6 and TRBJ2-1; weak D call: TRBD1 (6 bases). CDR1 and CDR2 (germline): SGHDT, YYEEEE. The germline V and J ends were trimmed by 2 bases and 0 bases, with 6 bases remaining between them. The CDR3 is 14 amino acids. DNA for the CDR3: TGTGCCAGCAGCTTACAGGGCTCCTACAATGAGCAGTTCTTC. Translating it yields CASSLQGSYNEQFF.

In nucleotides, the CDR3 is TGTGCCAGCAGTTCGAGGGGGGGGAGCAATCAGCCCCAGCATTTT. Its translation is CASSSRGGSNQPQHF. The rearrangement links TRBV28 to TRBJ1-5; TRBD1 might be the D (6 bases). V gave up 4 bases and J gave up 1 base, with 11 bases separating them. This CDR3 region has 15 residues. The V gene's germline CDR1 is MDHEN and CDR2 SYDVKM.

V usage is TRBV5-1 and J usage is TRBJ2-7; 11 nucleotides align to TRBD2. Germline V gene data show CDR1 as SGHRS and CDR2 as YFSETQ. V lost 2 bases to trimming and J lost 2 bases; unmatched junction nucleotides: 3. The length of the CDR3 is 15 residues. CDR3 DNA: TGCGCCAGCAGCTTCGGTAGCGGGGGGGCCTACGAGCAGTACTTC. Amino acid sequence: CASSFGSGGAYEQYF.

This chain uses TRBV6-5 with TRBJ2-3, with a weak D call TRBD1 (6 bases). The CDR3 is 12 amino acids. Germline V lookup: CDR1 MNHEY, CDR2 SVGAGI. The germline V and J ends were trimmed by 6 bases and 8 bases, with 12 bases remaining between them. CDR3 sequence: CASSAPGVTQYF. Here the CDR3 DNA reads TGTGCCAGCAGCGCCCCAGGGGTTACGCAGTATTTT.

The table lists this clone with a few counts. The genes are TRBV2 and TRBJ1-5; D remains unclear. CDR3 length: 15 residues. Trimming cost V 4 bases and J 4 bases, with 14 bases left between them. Germline V gene lookup returns CDR1 SNHLY and CDR2 FYNNEI. CDR3 sequence: CASSGDGGMNQPQHF. The CDR3 bases are TGTGCCAGCAGTGGAGACGGAGGAATGAATCAGCCCCAGCATTTT. Looking up the rest from reference TRBV2 and TRBJ1-5 gives the full variable domain: EPEVTQTPSHQVTQMGQEVILRCVPISNHLYFYWYRQILGQKVEFLVSFYNNEISEKSEIFDDQFSVERPDGSNFTLKIRSTKLEDSAMYFCASSGDGGMNQPQHFGDGTRLSIL.